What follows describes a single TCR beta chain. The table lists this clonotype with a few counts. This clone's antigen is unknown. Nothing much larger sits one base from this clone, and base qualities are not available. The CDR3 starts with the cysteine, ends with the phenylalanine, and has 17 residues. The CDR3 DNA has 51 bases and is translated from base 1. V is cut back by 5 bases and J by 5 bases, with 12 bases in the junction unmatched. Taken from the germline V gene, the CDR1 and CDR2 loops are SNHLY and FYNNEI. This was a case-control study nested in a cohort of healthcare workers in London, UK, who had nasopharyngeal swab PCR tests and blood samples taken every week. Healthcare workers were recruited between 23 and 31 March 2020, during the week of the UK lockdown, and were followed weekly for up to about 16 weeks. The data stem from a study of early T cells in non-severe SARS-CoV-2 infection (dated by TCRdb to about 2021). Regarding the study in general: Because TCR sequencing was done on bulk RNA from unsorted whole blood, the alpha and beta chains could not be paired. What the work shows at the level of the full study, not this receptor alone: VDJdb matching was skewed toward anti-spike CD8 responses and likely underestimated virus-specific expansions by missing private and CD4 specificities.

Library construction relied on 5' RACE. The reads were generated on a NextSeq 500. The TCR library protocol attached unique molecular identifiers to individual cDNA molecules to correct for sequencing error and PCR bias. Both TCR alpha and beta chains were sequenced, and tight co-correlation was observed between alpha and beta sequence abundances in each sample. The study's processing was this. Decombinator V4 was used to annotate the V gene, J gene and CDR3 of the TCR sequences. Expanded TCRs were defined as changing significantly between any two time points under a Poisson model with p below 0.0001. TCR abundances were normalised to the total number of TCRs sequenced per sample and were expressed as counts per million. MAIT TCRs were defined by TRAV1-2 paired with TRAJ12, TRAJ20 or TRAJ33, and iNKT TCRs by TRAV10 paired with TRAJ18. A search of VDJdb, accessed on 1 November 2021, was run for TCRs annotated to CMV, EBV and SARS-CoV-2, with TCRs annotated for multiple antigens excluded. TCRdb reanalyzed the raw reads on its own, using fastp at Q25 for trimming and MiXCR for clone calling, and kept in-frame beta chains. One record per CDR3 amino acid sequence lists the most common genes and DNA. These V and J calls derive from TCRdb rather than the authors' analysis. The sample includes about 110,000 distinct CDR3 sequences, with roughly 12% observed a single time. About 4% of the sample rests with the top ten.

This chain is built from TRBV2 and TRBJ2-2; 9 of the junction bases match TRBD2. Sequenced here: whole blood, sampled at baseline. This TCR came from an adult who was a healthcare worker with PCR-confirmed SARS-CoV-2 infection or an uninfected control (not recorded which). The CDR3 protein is CASSLSGSIPGTGELFF. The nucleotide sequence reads TGTGCCAGCAGTCTTAGCGGGAGCATACCGGGGACCGGGGAGCTGTTTTTT. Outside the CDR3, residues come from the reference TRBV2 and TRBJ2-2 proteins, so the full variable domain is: EPEVTQTPSHQVTQMGQEVILRCVPISNHLYFYWYRQILGQKVEFLVSFYNNEISEKSEIFDDQFSVERPDGSNFTLKIRSTKLEDSAMYFCASSLSGSIPGTGELFFGEGSRLTVL.